Following are 21 T cell receptor beta chains from one sample sequenced in a study of T cells in Graves' hyperthyroidism and ophthalmopathy. Amplified regions were TCR beta CDR3 sequences from RNA transcripts. The primer set for the first-round RT-PCR of the TCR CDR3 was HTBI. TCRdb used MiXCR to reprocess the multiplex PCR reads, holding one entry per CDR3 protein. Counted here are roughly 350,000 distinct CDR3 sequences, approximately 15% occurring once; the ten biggest clones make up under 30%. The sample consisted of blood. The source of these receptors is a woman in her thirties with Graves' hyperthyroidism.

In this sample, this clonotype turned up many times. The CDR3 sequence is CASSLTGQGSSGNTIYF. CDR3 DNA sequence: TGTGCCAGCAGCTTAACGGGACAGGGGAGCTCTGGAAACACCATATATTTT. V usage is TRBV7-3 and J usage is TRBJ1-3; the match to TRBD1 covers 10 bases. Germline values: CDR1 SGHTA, CDR2 FQGTGA. The CDR3 covers 17 residues. The V gene end was trimmed by 0 bases and the J gene end by 0 bases; junction bases not matched to a gene: 2.

This clonotype came up a few times. The chain joins TRBV9 to TRBJ2-2; weak D call: TRBD2 (5 bases). Germline values: CDR1 SGDLS, CDR2 YYNGEE. The CDR3 is made up of 15 amino acids. V lost 0 bases and J 4 bases, leaving 10 bases between the germline ends. In DNA, the CDR3 is TGTGCCAGCAGCGTAGAAGGAGGACCCACCGGGGAGCTGTTTTTT. Protein product: CASSVEGGPTGELFF.

This clonotype was found a few times. The V gene is TRBV20-1, the J gene TRBJ2-7, with 13 positions matching TRBD2. The CDR3 covers 15 residues. The trim removed 2 bases at V and 5 bases at J, leaving 6 bases unmatched. Germline assignment: CDR1 DFQATT and CDR2 SNEGSKA (reference sequence). CDR3 nucleotides: TGCAGTGCTAGAAAAGGACTAGCGGGAGTTAACGAGCAGTACTTC. As protein: CSARKGLAGVNEQYF.

In its sample, this clonotype was seen many times. The gene calls are TRBV2 and TRBJ2-7; tentatively, D is TRBD2 (5 bases). The CDR3 covers 15 residues. Trimming shortened V by 5 bases and J by 0 bases, and 14 bases separated the two germline ends. The V gene's germline CDR1 is SNHLY and CDR2 FYNNEI. CDR3 sequence (DNA): TGTGCCAGCAGTAGGGCGTCGGGGAACTCCTACGAGCAGTACTTC. Its protein is CASSRASGNSYEQYF.

The J gene is TRBJ1-4, the V gene TRBV5-4; a weak D match, TRBD1 (6 bases). The CDR3 is 14 amino acids. Germline CDR1 is SGHNT and CDR2 is YYREEE (reference sequence). V lost 2 bases, J lost 6 bases, and 11 bases lay in between. CDR3 sequence (DNA): TGTGCCAGCAGCTTCCGGGGGCCCTATGAAAAACTGTTTTTT. Its protein is CASSFRGPYEKLFF.

The chain joins TRBV9 to TRBJ1-4, with D unresolved. Germline CDR1 is SGDLS and CDR2 is YYNGEE. V lost 3 bases and J 8 bases, leaving 14 bases between the germline ends. This CDR3 is built from 14 residues. CDR3: CASSASREIEKLFF. In DNA form, the CDR3 reads TGTGCCAGCAGCGCCTCCCGGGAGATAGAAAAACTGTTTTTT. The entire variable domain, with the rest obtained from reference TRBV9 and TRBJ1-4, is as follows: DSGVTQTPKHLITATGQRVTLRCSPRSGDLSVYWYQQSLDQGLQFLIQYYNGEERAKGNILERFSAQQFPDLHSELNLSSLELGDSALYFCASSASREIEKLFFGSGTQLSVL.

The chain uses TRBV28 and TRBJ2-3, with 16 positions matching TRBD2. Germline CDR1 reads MDHEN; CDR2 reads SYDVKM. V lost 7 bases and J lost 9; bases outside the gene matches: 10. The CDR3 has 16 amino acids. The CDR3 DNA sequence: TGTGCCAGCACCTTTACCGGGACTAGCGGGAGGGCAACGCAGTATTTT. This encodes CASTFTGTSGRATQYF. The full variable domain, its missing parts supplied by reference TRBV28 and TRBJ2-3, is DVKVTQSSRYLVKRTGEKVFLECVQDMDHENMFWYRQDPGLGLRLIYFSYDVKMKEKGDIPEGYSVSREKKERFSLILESASTNQTSMYLCASTFTGTSGRATQYFGPGTRLTVL.

This chain joins TRBV19 and TRBJ2-1; TRBD2 aligns across 9 bases. Germline assignment: CDR1 LNHDA and CDR2 SQIVND (reference sequence). The CDR3 has 15 residues. The ends lost 5 bases at V and 7 bases at J; junction bases unmatched: 9. CDR3 bases: TGTGCCAGTAGTTCTAGCGGGAACTTTTTGAATGAGCAGTTCTTC. Translated, it gives CASSSSGNFLNEQFF.

This clonotype came up many times. The chain couples TRBV27 to TRBJ2-7, with a tentative D call TRBD2 (6 bases). V was trimmed by 7 bases and J by 3 bases, leaving 22 bases between them. Germline V CDR1 and CDR2: MNHEY, SMNVEV (reference sequence). The CDR3 covers 16 residues. CDR3 sequence (DNA): TGTGCCAGCATGAGCCTACTAAGGAGGGCTAGCTACGAGCAGTACTTC. Its translation: CASMSLLRRASYEQYF.

A note on this clonotype: This sequence may be a read error, since a much larger clone differs from it by one base. The chain couples TRBV20-1 to TRBJ1-5; TRBD1 matches at 8 bases. Germline V gene sequence: CDR1 DFQATT, CDR2 SNEGSKA (reference sequence). The CDR3 length is 15 residues. Here the CDR3 DNA reads TGCAGTACTAGACCAGGGGGCCGGAGCAATCAGCCCCAGCATTTT. Translation: CSTRPGGRSNQPQHF.

This clonotype was seen repeatedly, ten times or more. V and J are TRBV6-2 or TRBV6-3 and TRBJ1-5; no definite D call. CDR1 and CDR2 (germline): MNHEY, SVGEGT. This CDR3 has 14 residues. Trimming removed 1 base at V and 6 bases at J, with 10 bases between. The CDR3 coding sequence is TGTGCCAGCAGTTACTTGGGGAAAGGTCAGCCCCAGCATTTT. This encodes CASSYLGKGQPQHF.

This clonotype has just one count. It may be a read error: a sequence one base away is much more abundant. This chain joins TRBV11-1 and TRBJ2-3; 7 bases are shared with TRBD2. Per germline, CDR1 SGHAT and CDR2 FQDESV (reference sequence). V dropped 5 bases and J dropped 3; count of bases not matched to a gene: 17. The CDR3 runs to 18 residues. The CDR3 sequence is CASSPRAAGALGTDTQYF. For the CDR3, the DNA is TGTGCCAGCAGCCCTAGGGCGGCGGGAGCGCTAGGTACAGATACGCAGTATTTT.

The V and J genes are TRBV18 and TRBJ1-3; no firm D call. In germline, CDR1 is KGHSH, CDR2 LQKENI. The CDR3 is 21 residues long. V gave up 1 base and J gave up 2 bases, with 27 bases separating them. The CDR3 sequence: CASSPRGKRVNSNTAGNTIYF. DNA of the CDR3: TGTGCCAGCTCACCACGAGGTAAAAGGGTAAACAGCAACACCGCTGGAAACACCATATATTTT.

In its sample, this clonotype was seen many times. The V call is TRBV11-2, the J call TRBJ1-5, with D hard to call. V lost 3 bases and J lost 2, with 8 bases in between. The CDR3 has 14 amino acids. Germline V CDR1 and CDR2: SGHAT, FQNNGV. CDR3 sequence (DNA): TGTGCCAGCAGCTTGGGATTAGGCAATCAGCCCCAGCATTTT. It encodes CASSLGLGNQPQHF.

This clonotype appeared a few times. The rearrangement uses TRBV4-3 and TRBJ2-3; D may be TRBD2 (6 bases). The V gene's germline CDR1 is LGHNA and CDR2 YSLEER. V lost 1 base, J lost 6 bases, and 17 bases lay in between. This CDR3 has 16 residues. Here the CDR3 DNA reads TGCGCCAGCAGCCAAGTCTCCGGGAGAAAGGGGGATACGCAGTATTTT. Protein product: CASSQVSGRKGDTQYF.

This clonotype was counted at least ten times. CDR3 loop: CASRTGTATNEKLFF. Written as DNA, the CDR3 is TGTGCCAGTAGAACGGGGACGGCAACTAATGAAAAACTGTTTTTT. The chain recombines TRBV19 with TRBJ1-4, with D possibly matching TRBD1 (5 bases). CDR1 is LNHDA, CDR2 SQIVND, per germline (reference sequence). The CDR3 sequence is 15 residues long. Trimming left V 6 bases short and J 0 bases short, with 11 bases between. Based on the CDR3 plus reference TRBV19 and TRBJ1-4, the full variable domain is DGGITQSPKYLFRKEGQNVTLSCEQNLNHDAMYWYRQDPGQGLRLIYYSQIVNDFQKGDIAEGYSVSREKKESFPLTVTSAQKNPTAFYLCASRTGTATNEKLFFGSGTQLSVL.

This clonotype appeared many times. The gene calls are TRBV12-3 or TRBV12-4 and TRBJ1-2; no clear D. The CDR3 contains 13 residues. The V end lost 3 bases, the J end lost 4 bases, and 9 bases lay between the germline ends. In DNA form, the CDR3 reads TGTGCCAGCAGTTTTGGGCGATTCTATGGCTACACCTTC. It encodes CASSFGRFYGYTF.

This clonotype has just one count. A junction end diverges from the germline sequence, so it may reflect a read error. In DNA form, the CDR3 reads TGTGCCAGCAGCTCTTTTAACTATGGCTACACCTTC. This gives the protein CASSSFNYGYTF. V is TRBV5-1 and J is TRBJ1-2; D gene uncertain. CDR3 size: 12 residues. The germline CDR1 and CDR2 sequences are SGHRS and YFSETQ.

The chain employs TRBV6-1 and TRBJ2-1; 8 bases map to TRBD1. CDR1 is MNHNS and CDR2 is SASEGT in the germline V gene. V was pared by 5 bases and J by 7 bases, with 13 bases of the junction left unmatched. The CDR3 contains 16 residues. The CDR3 nucleotides read TGTGCCAGCAGTTTAACATTGCTGGACAGGGTAAATGAGCAGTTCTTC. Translating it yields CASSLTLLDRVNEQFF.

The chain couples TRBV12-3 or TRBV12-4 to TRBJ1-1; the D gene is possibly TRBD1 (6 bases). CDR3 length: 15 amino acids. The ends were cut back, 5 bases at V and 4 bases at J, with 17 bases in the middle. The CDR3 DNA follows: TGTGCCAGCAGTCCACTACAGGGTGGCAGCACTGAAGCTTTCTTT. It specifies CASSPLQGGSTEAFF.

The sample holds a few counts of this clonotype. This chain joins TRBV20-1 and TRBJ2-5; no definite D call. Trimming stripped 3 bases from V and 4 bases from J, with 9 bases between. The germline CDR1 and CDR2 sequences are DFQATT and SNEGSKA (reference sequence). CDR3 length: 12 amino acids. The CDR3 DNA sequence: TGCAGTGCTAGGGCCTTGGGAGAGACCCAGTACTTC. Protein sequence: CSARALGETQYF.